A single sample is the source of the 15 T cell receptor beta chains below, sequenced in a study of T cell changes during pregnancy in multiple sclerosis. Clones were sequenced by immunoSEQ multiplex PCR, and TCRdb holds only the in-frame ones, with some missing. The sample contains approximately 47,000 clones, 90% to 95% of which appear only once. This sample comprised CD4+ T cells from peripheral blood mononuclear cells, obtained in the first trimester of pregnancy. The receptor set was obtained from a female donor with multiple sclerosis, enrolled in a pregnancy study.

The J gene is TRBJ2-7, the V gene TRBV6-6, with no clear D. The CDR3 runs to 14 residues. CDR1 is MNHNY, CDR2 SVGAGI, per germline (reference sequence). The V and J ends lost 6 bases and 5 bases respectively, with 17 bases between them. The DNA of the CDR3 is TGTGCCAGCAGGAGAGACGCCGACTTCCACGAGCAGTACTTC. It translates to CASRRDADFHEQYF.

The gene calls are TRBV29-1 and TRBJ2-7; 9 bases align to TRBD1. Per germline, CDR1 SQVTM and CDR2 ANQGSEA. Losses at the gene ends were 5 bases for V and 0 bases for J; bases not matched to a gene: 8. This CDR3 contains 15 residues. CDR3 residues: CSVTEGQGISYEQYF. The DNA for the CDR3 is TGCAGCGTTACCGAAGGACAGGGGATCTCCTACGAGCAGTACTTC.

This clone was found many times. This specimen includes other DNA sequences encoding the same CDR3. The rearrangement links TRBV5-1 to TRBJ1-1, with TRBD1 matching 8 bases. V was pared by 4 bases and J by 1 base, with 3 bases of the junction left unmatched. The CDR3 spans 14 residues. Germline V gives CDR1 SGHRS, CDR2 YFSETQ. The CDR3 sequence is CASSPGTGNTEAFF. The CDR3 coding sequence is TGCGCCAGCAGCCCGGGGACAGGGAACACTGAAGCTTTCTTT.

This clone was seen a single time. This chain links TRBV5-1 with TRBJ1-1; D is unclear. CDR1 is SGHRS and CDR2 is YFSETQ in the germline V gene. V was trimmed by 0 bases and J by 1 base, leaving 7 bases between them. The CDR3 covers 14 residues. CDR3 nucleotides: TGCGCCAGCAGCTTGGCGGCGGAGAACACTGAAGCTTTCTTT. Its protein product is CASSLAAENTEAFF.

This chain links TRBV19 with TRBJ2-1; 10 bases line up with TRBD1. The junction had 15 bases not matched to a gene; V was cut back by 7 bases and J by 0 bases. The CDR3 is made up of 19 amino acids. CDR1 and CDR2 from the germline V gene are LNHDA and SQIVND (reference sequence). CDR3 sequence reads: CASTPIGTGEVSSYNEQFF. In DNA form, the CDR3 reads TGTGCCAGTACCCCCATCGGGACAGGGGAGGTGAGCTCCTACAATGAGCAGTTCTTC.

The chain links TRBV19 to TRBJ2-1, with D uncertain. V gave up 3 bases and J gave up 9 bases, with 12 bases separating them. CDR3 length: 13 residues. Germline V gene data show CDR1 as LNHDA and CDR2 as SQIVND (reference sequence). In DNA form, the CDR3 reads TGTGCCAGTAGTATCATGAGAGAAAGTGAGCAGTTCTTC. Translated, it gives CASSIMRESEQFF.

This clone was seen a handful of times. J is TRBJ2-7 and V is TRBV2; 11 nucleotides match TRBD1. CDR3 size: 14 residues. Germline-derived CDR1 and CDR2 are SNHLY and FYNNEI. V was pared by 4 bases and J by 8 bases, with 7 bases of the junction left unmatched. CDR3 sequence: CASSADRGPLKQYF. CDR3 sequence (DNA): TGTGCCAGCAGTGCGGACAGGGGGCCCTTAAAGCAGTACTTC.

The chain is built from TRBV5-4 and TRBJ1-2; perhaps TRBD1 as D (5 bases). Trimming removed 4 bases from V and 8 bases from J, with 18 bases in between. The CDR3 has 14 amino acids. CDR1 is SGHNT, CDR2 YYREEE, per germline (reference sequence). The CDR3 region has the DNA TGTGCCAGCAGCGCTGACAGATACTATGGCGGCTACACCTTC. Protein sequence: CASSADRYYGGYTF.

This chain uses TRBV5-1 with TRBJ1-6, with 7 bases fitting TRBD1. Per germline, CDR1 SGHRS and CDR2 YFSETQ. J lost 8 bases, V lost 3 bases, and 17 bases had no gene match. CDR3 size: 18 residues. The CDR3 region has the DNA TGCGCCAGCAGCTCCCGCTCAGACAGGGCGATCCGGGATTCACCCCTCCACTTT. Its translation is CASSSRSDRAIRDSPLHF. Filled out from reference TRBV5-1 and TRBJ1-6, the complete variable domain reads KAGVTQTPRYLIKTRGQQVTLSCSPISGHRSVSWYQQTPGQGLQFLFEYFSETQRNKGNFPGRFSGRQFSNSRSEMNVSTLELGDSALYLCASSSRSDRAIRDSPLHFGNGTRLTVT.

This chain links TRBV4-1 with TRBJ2-3; 11 positions match TRBD1. This CDR3 comprises 16 residues. V gave up 3 bases and J gave up 4 bases; unmatched junction bases: 6. Germline loops: CDR1 MGHRA, CDR2 YSYEKL. CDR3 coding DNA: TGCGCCAGCAGCCAGGGGGACAGGGGGTGGCCAGATACGCAGTATTTT. Protein sequence: CASSQGDRGWPDTQYF.

This rearrangement joins TRBV12-5 to TRBJ1-6; D gene ambiguous. The ends were cut back, 0 bases at V and 2 bases at J, with 11 bases in the middle. The CDR3 extends over 17 amino acids. CDR1 is LGHNT and CDR2 is FRNRAP in the germline V gene. The CDR3 bases are TGTGCTAGTGGTTTGGTAGCACTCGGGACCTATAATTCACCCCTCCACTTT. It is translated as CASGLVALGTYNSPLHF. The variable domain in full, completed from reference TRBV12-5 and TRBJ1-6, reads DARVTQTPRHKVTEMGQEVTMRCQPILGHNTVFWYRQTMMQGLELLAYFRNRAPLDDSGMPKDRFSAEMPDATLATLKIQPSEPRDSAVYFCASGLVALGTYNSPLHFGNGTRLTVT.

The rearrangement links TRBV5-4 to TRBJ2-1; TRBD1 might be the D (6 bases). CDR1 and CDR2 (germline): SGHNT, YYREEE (reference sequence). Between the trimmed V and J ends, which lost 0 bases and 7 bases, there was a span of 11 bases. This CDR3 is built from 14 residues. The CDR3 here is CASSLGGPRNEQFF. Here the CDR3 DNA reads TGTGCCAGCAGCTTGGGGGGGCCCCGAAATGAGCAGTTCTTC. The variable domain in full, with the rest retrieved from reference TRBV5-4 and TRBJ2-1, is ETGVTQSPTHLIKTRGQQVTLRCSSQSGHNTVSWYQQALGQGPQFIFQYYREEENGRGNFPPRFSGLQFPNYSSELNVNALELDDSALYLCASSLGGPRNEQFFGPGTRLTVL.

The V and J genes are TRBV28 and TRBJ2-7; TRBD1 matches at 10 bases. V gave up 6 bases and J gave up 6 bases; unmatched junction bases: 11. This CDR3 region has 15 residues. Germline lookup yields CDR1 MDHEN and CDR2 SYDVKM. The CDR3 sequence is CASSPYRQGALEQYF. CDR3 nucleotide sequence: TGTGCCAGCAGCCCATACAGACAGGGGGCGCTCGAGCAGTACTTC.

The V gene is TRBV14, the J gene TRBJ1-1, with D uncertain. CDR1 is SGHDN, CDR2 FVKESK, per germline. V was clipped by 4 bases and J by 0 bases, with 6 bases between them. The CDR3 is 13 residues long. CDR3 nucleotides: TGTGCCAGCAGCCTAAACATGAACACTGAAGCTTTCTTT. Amino acid sequence: CASSLNMNTEAFF.

V gene TRBV7-9 combines with J gene TRBJ2-7, with 7 bases aligning to TRBD1. This CDR3 has 14 amino acids. J gave up 6 bases and V 1 base, and 6 bases lay outside the gene matches. From germline, CDR1 is SEHNR and CDR2 FQNEAQ (reference sequence). Written as DNA, the CDR3 is TGTGCCAGCAGCTTAGAGATTTCAGGGGGCGAGCAGTACTTC. It yields the protein CASSLEISGGEQYF. The whole variable domain, remainder taken from reference TRBV7-9 and TRBJ2-7, is DTGVSQNPRHKITKRGQNVTFRCDPISEHNRLYWYRQTLGQGPEFLTYFQNEAQLEKSRLLSDRFSAERPKGSFSTLEIQRTEQGDSAMYLCASSLEISGGEQYFGPGTRLTVT.